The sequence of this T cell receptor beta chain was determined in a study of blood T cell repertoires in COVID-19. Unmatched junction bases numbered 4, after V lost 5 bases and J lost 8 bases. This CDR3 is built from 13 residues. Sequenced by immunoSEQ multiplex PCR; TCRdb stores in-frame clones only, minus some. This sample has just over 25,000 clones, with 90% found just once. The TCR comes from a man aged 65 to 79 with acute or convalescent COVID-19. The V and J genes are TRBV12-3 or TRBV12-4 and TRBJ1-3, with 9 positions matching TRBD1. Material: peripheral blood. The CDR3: CASSATGGHTIYF. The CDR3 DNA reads TGTGCCAGCAGTGCGACAGGGGGGCACACCATATATTTT.